This T cell receptor beta chain stems from a study of blood T cell repertoires in COVID-19. Turning to the study itself: Italy, Spain and the United States were the sources of the convalescent and acute COVID-19 samples. PBMCs, B-cell-depleted T cells, or T cells were the source of the cDNA or gDNA that made up the material.

Unmatched junction bases numbered 4, after V lost 3 bases and J lost 0 bases. CDR1 LNHDA and CDR2 SQIVND come from the germline V gene (reference sequence). The CDR3 is 16 residues long. Authors' analysis steps: Amplification from reference gene primers served as the basis for estimated nucleated cell counts. The repertoire was sequenced with immunoSEQ multiplex PCR; TCRdb's copy has only in-frame clones and lacks some. D and trimming come from the DNA, and the V and J calls and clone size come from that table. The sample consists of approximately 270,000 clones, 70% to 90% of them appearing once. The sequencing sample was made of peripheral blood. This rearrangement joins TRBV19 to TRBJ1-1, with TRBD1 identical over 10 bases. The source of this sequence is a woman aged 70-85 years with acute or convalescent COVID-19. This chain's CDR3 is CASSIRDRGVNTEAFF. The CDR3 DNA reads as TGTGCCAGTAGTATCCGGGACAGGGGAGTGAACACTGAAGCTTTCTTT.